What follows is one T cell receptor (beta chain) and its context. Its antigen is currently unknown. With the read ending 3 residues before the CDR3 end, the germline J gene is used to fill in that end. Unstimulated regulatory T cells (CD4+CD25+CD127-), CD4+CD25- non-regulatory cells, CD4 and CD8 cells were FACS-sorted from thawed PBMCs. V was clipped by 3 bases and J by 3 bases, with 21 bases between them. CDR1 is LNHDA, CDR2 SQIVND, per germline (reference sequence). The CDR3 is 18 residues long. The record originates from a study of Tregs in tolerant kidney transplant recipients. Study-wide points: Expanding Tregs on activated donor B cells appeared to best identify donor-specific TCRbeta clones. No direct test of biological reproducibility was done here. Donor-specific Treg expansion exceeded global Treg expansion in tolerant patients, suggesting antigen drive.

Repertoires were generated with immunoSEQ multiplex PCR, while TCRdb's copy carries only in-frame clones and drops some. The data include 45,000 to 55,000 clones; the top ten clones carry around 0.8%. The sequence derives from a human donor who received a combined kidney and bone marrow transplant. V is TRBV19 and J is TRBJ1-3; D possibly corresponds to TRBD1 (6 bases). The source material was CD4+ T cells from blood, sampled before the transplant. The CDR3 loop reads CASSIPGQTSRDGNTIYF. CDR3 DNA (partial): TGTGCCAGTAGTATCCCTGGACAGACTTCCCGGGATGGAAACACC.